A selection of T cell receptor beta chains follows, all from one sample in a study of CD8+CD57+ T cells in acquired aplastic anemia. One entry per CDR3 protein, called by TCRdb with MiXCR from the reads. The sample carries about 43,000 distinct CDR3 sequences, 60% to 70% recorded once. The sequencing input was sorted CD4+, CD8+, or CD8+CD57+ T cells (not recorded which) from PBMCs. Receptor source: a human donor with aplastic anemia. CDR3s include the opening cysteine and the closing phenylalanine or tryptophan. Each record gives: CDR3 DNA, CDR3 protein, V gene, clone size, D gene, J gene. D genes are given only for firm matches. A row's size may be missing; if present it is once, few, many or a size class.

cdr3_nt: TGTGCCAGCAGCGGAGACGTACTCTATGGCTACACCTTC
cdr3_aa: CASSGDVLYGYTF
v_call: TRBV7-2
clone_size: -
d_call: -
j_call: TRBJ1-2

cdr3_nt: TGTGCCAGCAACCCGACAGGGGGCTTATCCTACAATGAGCAGTTCTTC
cdr3_aa: CASNPTGGLSYNEQFF
v_call: TRBV27
clone_size: -
d_call: TRBD1
j_call: TRBJ2-1

cdr3_nt: TGTGCCAGCAGCTTAGCAGCGGGGGTATACAATGAGCAGTTCTTC
cdr3_aa: CASSLAAGVYNEQFF
v_call: TRBV7-9
clone_size: many
d_call: TRBD2
j_call: TRBJ2-1

cdr3_nt: TGTGCCACCAGCAGAGATAATCGTCCCACTGAAGCTTTCTTT
cdr3_aa: CATSRDNRPTEAFF
v_call: TRBV15
clone_size: -
d_call: -
j_call: TRBJ1-1

cdr3_nt: TGTGCCACCAGCAGACAGGGGGCACGGTACGAGCAGTACTTC
cdr3_aa: CATSRQGARYEQYF
v_call: TRBV15
clone_size: -
d_call: TRBD1
j_call: TRBJ2-7

cdr3_nt: TGTGCCAGCAGTGAGGGGGCACCGGGACAGCCCACCGGGGAGCTGTTTTTT
cdr3_aa: CASSEGAPGQPTGELFF
v_call: TRBV25-1
clone_size: -
d_call: TRBD1
j_call: TRBJ2-2

cdr3_nt: TGTGCCAGCGCTCCAGGGAGGGACGAGCAGTACTTC
cdr3_aa: CASAPGRDEQYF
v_call: TRBV9
clone_size: -
d_call: TRBD2
j_call: TRBJ2-7

cdr3_nt: TGCAGCGTCGACAGGGGGCTAAGCACAGATACGCAGTATTTT
cdr3_aa: CSVDRGLSTDTQYF
v_call: TRBV29-1
clone_size: -
d_call: TRBD1
j_call: TRBJ2-3

cdr3_nt: TGTGCCAGCAGCCAAGATCTGTCGGGAGTAGCGGTGATCCAAGAGACCCAGTACTTC
cdr3_aa: CASSQDLSGVAVIQETQYF
v_call: TRBV25-1
clone_size: -
d_call: -
j_call: TRBJ2-5

cdr3_nt: TGTGCCACCAGCAGTCCCCTAGCGGGGTCCTACGAGCAGTACTTC
cdr3_aa: CATSSPLAGSYEQYF
v_call: TRBV15
clone_size: -
d_call: TRBD2
j_call: TRBJ2-7

cdr3_nt: TGTGCCAGCAGCTTAGAAAGGACTGAAGCTTTCTTT
cdr3_aa: CASSLERTEAFF
v_call: TRBV7-9
clone_size: once
d_call: -
j_call: TRBJ1-1

cdr3_nt: TGCAGTGCTAGGGCGGGAGGGCCTAAAGATACGCAGTATTTT
cdr3_aa: CSARAGGPKDTQYF
v_call: TRBV20-1
clone_size: -
d_call: TRBD2
j_call: TRBJ2-3

cdr3_nt: TGTGCCAGTAGAGGGGGGTTGACTGAAGCTTTCTTT
cdr3_aa: CASRGGLTEAFF
v_call: TRBV19
clone_size: -
d_call: -
j_call: TRBJ1-1

cdr3_nt: TGTGCCAGTAGTACAACCGGAACAGATACGCAGTATTTT
cdr3_aa: CASSTTGTDTQYF
v_call: TRBV19
clone_size: -
d_call: -
j_call: TRBJ2-3

cdr3_nt: TGTGCCACCAGCATCGACGGGACAGGGGGAAACACCATATATTTT
cdr3_aa: CATSIDGTGGNTIYF
v_call: TRBV15
clone_size: many
d_call: TRBD1
j_call: TRBJ1-3

cdr3_nt: TGTGCCACCAGTGAAGTTGTGCCTAGCGGGGGTTACGAGCAGTACTTC
cdr3_aa: CATSEVVPSGGYEQYF
v_call: TRBV24-1
clone_size: few
d_call: TRBD2
j_call: TRBJ2-7

cdr3_nt: TGTGCCAGTAGTAACTCGACGAGGGGGAACACTGAAGCTTTCTTT
cdr3_aa: CASSNSTRGNTEAFF
v_call: TRBV19
clone_size: many
d_call: -
j_call: TRBJ1-1

cdr3_nt: TGTGCCAGCAGTTTGGCCAGCTCCAATCAGCCCCAGCATTTT
cdr3_aa: CASSLASSNQPQHF
v_call: TRBV2
clone_size: -
d_call: -
j_call: TRBJ1-5

cdr3_nt: TGTGCCAGCAGGGGCTCAAAAAGGGCCTATGGCTACACCTTC
cdr3_aa: CASRGSKRAYGYTF
v_call: TRBV12-1
clone_size: -
d_call: -
j_call: TRBJ1-2

cdr3_nt: TGCAGCACTAAGGACCTGGCTGGCTATGGCTACACCTTC
cdr3_aa: CSTKDLAGYGYTF
v_call: TRBV29-1
clone_size: -
d_call: -
j_call: TRBJ1-2

cdr3_nt: TGTGCCAGCTCTCTGGAGGAGACCCAGTACTTC
cdr3_aa: CASSLEETQYF
v_call: TRBV5-4
clone_size: -
d_call: -
j_call: TRBJ2-5

cdr3_nt: TGTGCCAGCAGTGAAAGCAGGGCCGTTAATTCACCCCTCCACTTT
cdr3_aa: CASSESRAVNSPLHF
v_call: TRBV2
clone_size: many
d_call: -
j_call: TRBJ1-6

cdr3_nt: TGTGCCAGCAGTCCGACGACAGGTAGCGGGTGGGGGATCCTTAATGAGCAGTTCTTC
cdr3_aa: CASSPTTGSGWGILNEQFF
v_call: TRBV12-3/TRBV12-4
clone_size: -
d_call: -
j_call: TRBJ2-1

cdr3_nt: TGTGCCAGTAGTATTGGGGCAGTCTCCTACGAGCAGTACTTC
cdr3_aa: CASSIGAVSYEQYF
v_call: TRBV19
clone_size: many
d_call: -
j_call: TRBJ2-7

cdr3_nt: TGCAGCGTCGACCCCGGGACATTCGAGACCCAGTACTTC
cdr3_aa: CSVDPGTFETQYF
v_call: TRBV29-1
clone_size: -
d_call: -
j_call: TRBJ2-5

cdr3_nt: TGCAGTGCCCCGGGAGAGGTTCCCTACGAGCAGTACTTC
cdr3_aa: CSAPGEVPYEQYF
v_call: TRBV20-1
clone_size: many
d_call: -
j_call: TRBJ2-7

cdr3_nt: TGTGCCACCAGCAGAGAAGACCCCATGAATTCACCCCTCCACTTT
cdr3_aa: CATSREDPMNSPLHF
v_call: TRBV15
clone_size: -
d_call: -
j_call: TRBJ1-6

cdr3_nt: TGTGCCAGCAGCTTTCTCACAGGGGTCCCCTACGAGCAGTACTTC
cdr3_aa: CASSFLTGVPYEQYF
v_call: TRBV7-9
clone_size: many
d_call: TRBD1
j_call: TRBJ2-7

cdr3_nt: TGCGCCAGCATGGCAGAATCTATGAACACTGAAGCTTTCTTT
cdr3_aa: CASMAESMNTEAFF
v_call: TRBV5-1
clone_size: -
d_call: -
j_call: TRBJ1-1

cdr3_nt: TGCGCCAGCAGCGTGGGGACAGGGGGCCTGAACACTGAAGCTTTCTTT
cdr3_aa: CASSVGTGGLNTEAFF
v_call: TRBV5-1
clone_size: few
d_call: TRBD1
j_call: TRBJ1-1

cdr3_nt: TGCAGTGCTAGAGACAGAGACAAGGGAGATGAAAAACTGTTTTTT
cdr3_aa: CSARDRDKGDEKLFF
v_call: TRBV20-1
clone_size: -
d_call: -
j_call: TRBJ1-4

cdr3_nt: TGTGCCAGCAGTTACTCGATCGGGGGGCCCCTGGGGAAAAATGAGCAGTTCTTC
cdr3_aa: CASSYSIGGPLGKNEQFF
v_call: TRBV6-2/TRBV6-3
clone_size: few
d_call: -
j_call: TRBJ2-1

cdr3_nt: TGTGCCACCAGCAGAGATAGCGGGGTCATGTTCTTC
cdr3_aa: CATSRDSGVMFF
v_call: TRBV15
clone_size: -
d_call: TRBD2
j_call: TRBJ2-1

cdr3_nt: TGTGCCAGTAGCATTGGGCAGGGCTCCTACGAGCAGTACTTC
cdr3_aa: CASSIGQGSYEQYF
v_call: TRBV7-2
clone_size: -
d_call: -
j_call: TRBJ2-7

cdr3_nt: TGCAGTGCTAATACCGGACGTTCAGCTAACTATGGCTACACCTTC
cdr3_aa: CSANTGRSANYGYTF
v_call: TRBV20-1
clone_size: -
d_call: -
j_call: TRBJ1-2

cdr3_nt: TGTGCCAGCAGGCCTATACTGGGCACTGAAGCTTTCTTT
cdr3_aa: CASRPILGTEAFF
v_call: TRBV2
clone_size: -
d_call: -
j_call: TRBJ1-1

cdr3_nt: TGTGCCAGCAGTGGGGACCCTCCACTTAGCACAGATACGCAGTATTTT
cdr3_aa: CASSGDPPLSTDTQYF
v_call: TRBV11-2
clone_size: -
d_call: -
j_call: TRBJ2-3

cdr3_nt: TGTGCCACCAGAAGGGACACGGACTTCTATGGCTACACCTTC
cdr3_aa: CATRRDTDFYGYTF
v_call: TRBV15
clone_size: -
d_call: -
j_call: TRBJ1-2

cdr3_nt: TGTGCCAGCAGCTTAGGGTTAAGGGGGGACTATGGCTACACCTTC
cdr3_aa: CASSLGLRGDYGYTF
v_call: TRBV7-2
clone_size: -
d_call: -
j_call: TRBJ1-2

cdr3_nt: TGCAGCGTTGCCCGGGACAGCAATCAGCCCCAGCATTTT
cdr3_aa: CSVARDSNQPQHF
v_call: TRBV29-1
clone_size: -
d_call: -
j_call: TRBJ1-5

cdr3_nt: TGTGCCAGTAGTCGCCGGCTGCAGGATGAGCAGTTCTTC
cdr3_aa: CASSRRLQDEQFF
v_call: TRBV19
clone_size: -
d_call: -
j_call: TRBJ2-1

cdr3_nt: TGTGCCAGCAGTGAATACGGGTGGGGAAACATTCAGTACTTC
cdr3_aa: CASSEYGWGNIQYF
v_call: TRBV2
clone_size: medium-sized
d_call: -
j_call: TRBJ2-4

cdr3_nt: TGCAGCGTGGCACAGGGGATCTACGAGCAGTACTTC
cdr3_aa: CSVAQGIYEQYF
v_call: TRBV29-1
clone_size: -
d_call: TRBD1
j_call: TRBJ2-7

cdr3_nt: TGCAGTGCCGAATTAAGGAGCTCCTACGAGCAGTACTTC
cdr3_aa: CSAELRSSYEQYF
v_call: TRBV20-1
clone_size: -
d_call: -
j_call: TRBJ2-7

cdr3_nt: TGTGCCACCAGCAGTGAAGCCTGGGGCTACACCTTC
cdr3_aa: CATSSEAWGYTF
v_call: TRBV15
clone_size: -
d_call: -
j_call: TRBJ1-2

cdr3_nt: TGTGCCACCAGTGACGCGGGACAGGGGAAGGAGACCCAGTACTTC
cdr3_aa: CATSDAGQGKETQYF
v_call: TRBV24-1
clone_size: -
d_call: TRBD1
j_call: TRBJ2-5

cdr3_nt: TGTGCCAGCCTAAAGGTGGGAGAGCAGTACTTC
cdr3_aa: CASLKVGEQYF
v_call: TRBV6-1
clone_size: -
d_call: -
j_call: TRBJ2-7

cdr3_nt: TGTGCCACCAGCAGGACTGGAAACACCATATATTTT
cdr3_aa: CATSRTGNTIYF
v_call: TRBV15
clone_size: -
d_call: -
j_call: TRBJ1-3